This is a list of T cell receptor beta chains from one sample in a study of blood T cells in healthy people across ages. TCRdb processed the 5' RACE reads anew with MiXCR; each CDR3 protein has one entry. The profile shows around 1,000,000 distinct CDR3 sequences, around two fifths of them singletons. The sequencing sample was made of blood. The receptor source for this set is a man younger than 35 in good health. Both conserved end residues are part of each CDR3. D genes are given only for firm matches. For some rows the clone size is stated as once, few or many, or as a class when expanded; others skip it.

CDR3aa: CASSQVDRAGGELFF
CDR3nt: TGTGCCAGCAGCCAAGTCGACAGGGCGGGCGGGGAGCTGTTTTTT
abundance: few
j_gene: TRBJ2-2
d_gene: TRBD1
v_gene: TRBV4-2

CDR3aa: CASSLDRNSEAFF
CDR3nt: TGTGCCAGCAGCTTAGACAGAAATTCTGAAGCTTTCTTT
abundance: NA
j_gene: TRBJ1-1
d_gene: NA
v_gene: TRBV7-2

CDR3aa: CASRTDRAGGSNQPQHF
CDR3nt: TGTGCCAGCAGGACAGACAGGGCGGGGGGAAGCAATCAGCCCCAGCATTTT
abundance: NA
j_gene: TRBJ1-5
d_gene: TRBD1
v_gene: TRBV12-3/TRBV12-4

CDR3aa: CASSEASGGSTDTQYF
CDR3nt: TGTGCCAGCAGCGAAGCTAGCGGGGGAAGTACAGATACGCAGTATTTT
abundance: few
j_gene: TRBJ2-3
d_gene: TRBD2
v_gene: TRBV7-3

CDR3aa: CAISDPGYTNTGELFF
CDR3nt: TGTGCCATCAGTGACCCCGGATACACGAACACCGGGGAGCTGTTTTTT
abundance: once
j_gene: TRBJ2-2
d_gene: NA
v_gene: TRBV10-3

CDR3aa: CASSDRRGRPNTEAFF
CDR3nt: TGTGCCAGCAGCGACCGTCGTGGCAGGCCTAACACTGAAGCTTTCTTT
abundance: NA
j_gene: TRBJ1-1
d_gene: NA
v_gene: TRBV6-2/TRBV6-3

CDR3aa: CSARTGGSYGYTF
CDR3nt: TGCAGTGCTAGGACAGGGGGCTCCTATGGCTACACCTTC
abundance: many
j_gene: TRBJ1-2
d_gene: TRBD1
v_gene: TRBV20-1

CDR3aa: CASREQLNYGYTF
CDR3nt: TGTGCCAGCAGGGAACAGTTAAACTATGGCTACACCTTC
abundance: NA
j_gene: TRBJ1-2
d_gene: NA
v_gene: TRBV6-1

CDR3aa: CASSDGTAYQPQHF
CDR3nt: TGTGCCAGCAGTGACGGAACCGCCTATCAGCCCCAGCATTTT
abundance: few
j_gene: TRBJ1-5
d_gene: NA
v_gene: TRBV28

CDR3aa: CSALKAGPPTDTQYF
CDR3nt: TGCAGTGCCCTTAAAGCGGGACCCCCCACAGATACGCAGTATTTT
abundance: few
j_gene: TRBJ2-3
d_gene: TRBD2
v_gene: TRBV20-1

CDR3aa: CASSTSVGKDSPLHF
CDR3nt: TGTGCCAGCAGTACCAGTGTGGGGAAGGATTCACCCCTCCACTTT
abundance: NA
j_gene: TRBJ1-6
d_gene: NA
v_gene: TRBV6-2/TRBV6-3

CDR3aa: CSARVSGGNEKLFF
CDR3nt: TGCAGTGCTAGAGTGAGCGGAGGCAATGAAAAACTGTTTTTT
abundance: few
j_gene: TRBJ1-4
d_gene: NA
v_gene: TRBV20-1

CDR3aa: CATRGTTGSGELFF
CDR3nt: TGTGCCACGAGAGGGACAACTGGTTCCGGGGAGCTGTTTTTT
abundance: NA
j_gene: TRBJ2-2
d_gene: NA
v_gene: TRBV10-3

CDR3aa: CASSFTQGARDEAFF
CDR3nt: TGTGCCAGCAGCTTTACACAGGGGGCAAGAGATGAAGCTTTCTTT
abundance: NA
j_gene: TRBJ1-1
d_gene: TRBD1
v_gene: TRBV7-9

CDR3aa: CASSQDRQGVPYF
CDR3nt: TGCGCCAGCAGCCAAGATAGGCAGGGGGTGCCGTATTTT
abundance: NA
j_gene: TRBJ2-3
d_gene: TRBD1
v_gene: TRBV4-1

CDR3aa: CASSHGTSQKYF
CDR3nt: TGTGCCAGCAGTCACGGGACTAGTCAGAAGTATTTT
abundance: NA
j_gene: TRBJ2-3
d_gene: TRBD2
v_gene: TRBV12-3/TRBV12-4

CDR3aa: CASSSIGGVTGDTQYF
CDR3nt: TGTGCCAGCAGCTCCATCGGGGGGGTTACTGGAGATACGCAGTATTTT
abundance: NA
j_gene: TRBJ2-3
d_gene: TRBD2
v_gene: TRBV11-1

CDR3aa: CASSYLLGQSQETQYF
CDR3nt: TGTGCCAGCAGTTACCTCCTCGGACAGTCACAAGAGACCCAGTACTTC
abundance: once
j_gene: TRBJ2-5
d_gene: NA
v_gene: TRBV6-2/TRBV6-3

CDR3aa: CASKGVDYGYTF
CDR3nt: TGTGCCAGCAAGGGGGTTGACTATGGCTACACCTTC
abundance: few
j_gene: TRBJ1-2
d_gene: NA
v_gene: TRBV9

CDR3aa: CASSYPTGPSGNTIYF
CDR3nt: TGTGCCAGCAGCTATCCAACAGGGCCCTCTGGAAACACCATATATTTT
abundance: NA
j_gene: TRBJ1-3
d_gene: NA
v_gene: TRBV7-8

CDR3aa: CASTFRAGETRGGELFF
CDR3nt: TGTGCCAGCACCTTCCGTGCGGGGGAAACCCGAGGCGGGGAGCTGTTTTTT
abundance: NA
j_gene: TRBJ2-2
d_gene: TRBD2
v_gene: TRBV6-6

CDR3aa: CASSIAAQPSNQPQHF
CDR3nt: TGTGCCAGTAGTATAGCGGCCCAACCGAGCAATCAGCCCCAGCATTTT
abundance: once
j_gene: TRBJ1-5
d_gene: NA
v_gene: TRBV19

CDR3aa: CSADGTGGYGGYTF
CDR3nt: TGCAGTGCCGACGGGACAGGAGGTTACGGGGGCTACACCTTC
abundance: NA
j_gene: TRBJ1-2
d_gene: TRBD1
v_gene: TRBV20-1

CDR3aa: CSARLTSGFGELFF
CDR3nt: TGCAGTGCTAGACTGACTAGCGGGTTCGGGGAGCTGTTTTTT
abundance: NA
j_gene: TRBJ2-2
d_gene: TRBD2
v_gene: TRBV20-1

CDR3aa: CASSGRDRVITEAFF
CDR3nt: TGTGCCAGCAGCGGAAGAGACAGGGTCATCACTGAAGCTTTCTTT
abundance: NA
j_gene: TRBJ1-1
d_gene: TRBD1
v_gene: TRBV7-8

CDR3aa: CASSFTGGGTEAFF
CDR3nt: TGTGCCAGCAGTTTTACAGGGGGAGGCACTGAAGCTTTCTTT
abundance: many
j_gene: TRBJ1-1
d_gene: TRBD1
v_gene: TRBV12-3/TRBV12-4

CDR3aa: CASSLTGYSGANVLTF
CDR3nt: TGTGCCAGCAGCTTAACCGGATACTCTGGGGCCAACGTCCTGACTTTC
abundance: NA
j_gene: TRBJ2-6
d_gene: NA
v_gene: TRBV7-9

CDR3aa: CASSEFLYQPQHF
CDR3nt: TGTGCCAGCAGTGAATTTCTCTATCAGCCCCAGCATTTT
abundance: few
j_gene: TRBJ1-5
d_gene: NA
v_gene: TRBV6-1

CDR3aa: CSASGGTGGRLGDEKLFF
CDR3nt: TGCAGTGCCTCCGGAGGGACAGGGGGCCGCCTGGGGGATGAAAAACTGTTTTTT
abundance: NA
j_gene: TRBJ1-4
d_gene: TRBD1
v_gene: TRBV20-1

CDR3aa: CAISSRTGAGYNEQFF
CDR3nt: TGTGCCATCAGCTCTCGGACAGGGGCTGGCTACAATGAGCAGTTCTTC
abundance: NA
j_gene: TRBJ2-1
d_gene: TRBD1
v_gene: TRBV10-3

CDR3aa: CASSLTSDSEAFF
CDR3nt: TGTGCCAGCAGCCTTACAAGCGACAGTGAAGCTTTCTTT
abundance: NA
j_gene: TRBJ1-1
d_gene: NA
v_gene: TRBV9

CDR3aa: CASSSDRKIHEQYF
CDR3nt: TGCGCCAGCAGCTCCGACAGGAAAATCCACGAGCAGTACTTC
abundance: NA
j_gene: TRBJ2-7
d_gene: NA
v_gene: TRBV5-1

CDR3aa: CSVDRGGGQEPSNYGYTF
CDR3nt: TGCAGCGTTGACCGCGGTGGGGGACAGGAGCCCTCTAACTATGGCTACACCTTC
abundance: NA
j_gene: TRBJ1-2
d_gene: TRBD1
v_gene: TRBV29-1

CDR3aa: CASSLMGLGTYEQYF
CDR3nt: TGTGCCAGCAGTTTAATGGGACTAGGGACCTACGAGCAGTACTTC
abundance: few
j_gene: TRBJ2-7
d_gene: TRBD2
v_gene: TRBV28

CDR3aa: CSARPFQPNIAGYYEQYF
CDR3nt: TGCAGTGCTAGACCCTTTCAACCCAATATAGCGGGATACTACGAGCAGTACTTC
abundance: once
j_gene: TRBJ2-7
d_gene: TRBD2
v_gene: TRBV20-1

CDR3aa: CSAPHPALAKNIQYF
CDR3nt: TGCAGTGCTCCCCACCCGGCTTTAGCCAAAAACATTCAGTACTTC
abundance: few
j_gene: TRBJ2-4
d_gene: NA
v_gene: TRBV20-1

CDR3aa: CAISALLGSATDTQYF
CDR3nt: TGTGCCATCAGTGCCCTACTAGGATCCGCAACAGATACGCAGTATTTT
abundance: NA
j_gene: TRBJ2-3
d_gene: NA
v_gene: TRBV10-3

CDR3aa: CASSPKRQGDTQYF
CDR3nt: TGTGCCAGCAGCCCAAAACGTCAAGGGGATACGCAGTATTTT
abundance: few
j_gene: TRBJ2-3
d_gene: NA
v_gene: TRBV3-1

CDR3aa: CASSFPDIPLLTDTQYF
CDR3nt: TGTGCCAGCAGTTTTCCGGACATCCCCCTTCTCACAGATACGCAGTATTTT
abundance: NA
j_gene: TRBJ2-3
d_gene: NA
v_gene: TRBV28

CDR3aa: CVTLGAGVKSGYTF
CDR3nt: TGTGTCACCCTAGGGGCAGGGGTGAAGTCTGGCTACACCTTC
abundance: NA
j_gene: TRBJ1-2
d_gene: NA
v_gene: TRBV28

CDR3aa: CASSGGLVGYNEQFF
CDR3nt: TGTGCCAGCAGCGGAGGACTGGTTGGCTACAATGAGCAGTTCTTC
abundance: NA
j_gene: TRBJ2-1
d_gene: NA
v_gene: TRBV7-9